This T cell receptor beta chain was captured in a study of CD8 T cells in Susac syndrome. The CDR3 has 14 residues. CDR1 and CDR2 from the germline V gene are SGHAT and FQNNGV. With 1 base removed from V and 4 bases from J, the gap between germline ends came to 10 bases. The authors reverse transcribed 0.5 to 1 ug RNA with random hexamers. TCR beta CDR3 was amplified by immunoSEQ covering 54 Vbeta and 13 Jbeta. In TCRdb, the immunoSEQ multiplex PCR reads were re-called with MiXCR into one record per CDR3 protein. The data show about 200,000 distinct CDR3 sequences, with roughly 94% seen just once and just over 0.08% held by the top ten.

Sequenced input: CD4+ T cells from PBMCs. This TCR derives from a human donor with multiple sclerosis. J is TRBJ1-2 and V is TRBV11-2, with TRBD1 as a possible D gene (5 bases). As DNA, the CDR3 is TGTGCCAGCAGCTTAGCGCAGGGCGGCTATGGCTACACCTTC. Encoded protein: CASSLAQGGYGYTF.